The TCR beta chain under discussion was sequenced for a study of T cell changes during pregnancy in multiple sclerosis. CDR3 length: 16 amino acids. The V gene's germline CDR1 is SGHTS and CDR2 YDEGEE. The V end lost 3 bases, the J end lost 3 bases, and 17 bases lay between the germline ends. In its sample, this clone was seen once. Sequencing was performed with immunoSEQ multiplex PCR; in TCRdb, only in-frame clones are kept and a portion is missing. The table includes under 25,000 clones, around 86% detected once. This TCR was recovered from a female donor in good health, enrolled as a control in a pregnancy study. V and J are TRBV5-8 and TRBJ2-3; D is possibly TRBD2 (6 bases). The starting material was CD8+ T cells from peripheral blood mononuclear cells, obtained in the first trimester of pregnancy. CDR3 in amino acids: CASSSGLLGGTDTQYF. The CDR3 region has the DNA TGTGCCAGCAGCTCGGGACTCCTTGGGGGTACAGATACGCAGTATTTT.